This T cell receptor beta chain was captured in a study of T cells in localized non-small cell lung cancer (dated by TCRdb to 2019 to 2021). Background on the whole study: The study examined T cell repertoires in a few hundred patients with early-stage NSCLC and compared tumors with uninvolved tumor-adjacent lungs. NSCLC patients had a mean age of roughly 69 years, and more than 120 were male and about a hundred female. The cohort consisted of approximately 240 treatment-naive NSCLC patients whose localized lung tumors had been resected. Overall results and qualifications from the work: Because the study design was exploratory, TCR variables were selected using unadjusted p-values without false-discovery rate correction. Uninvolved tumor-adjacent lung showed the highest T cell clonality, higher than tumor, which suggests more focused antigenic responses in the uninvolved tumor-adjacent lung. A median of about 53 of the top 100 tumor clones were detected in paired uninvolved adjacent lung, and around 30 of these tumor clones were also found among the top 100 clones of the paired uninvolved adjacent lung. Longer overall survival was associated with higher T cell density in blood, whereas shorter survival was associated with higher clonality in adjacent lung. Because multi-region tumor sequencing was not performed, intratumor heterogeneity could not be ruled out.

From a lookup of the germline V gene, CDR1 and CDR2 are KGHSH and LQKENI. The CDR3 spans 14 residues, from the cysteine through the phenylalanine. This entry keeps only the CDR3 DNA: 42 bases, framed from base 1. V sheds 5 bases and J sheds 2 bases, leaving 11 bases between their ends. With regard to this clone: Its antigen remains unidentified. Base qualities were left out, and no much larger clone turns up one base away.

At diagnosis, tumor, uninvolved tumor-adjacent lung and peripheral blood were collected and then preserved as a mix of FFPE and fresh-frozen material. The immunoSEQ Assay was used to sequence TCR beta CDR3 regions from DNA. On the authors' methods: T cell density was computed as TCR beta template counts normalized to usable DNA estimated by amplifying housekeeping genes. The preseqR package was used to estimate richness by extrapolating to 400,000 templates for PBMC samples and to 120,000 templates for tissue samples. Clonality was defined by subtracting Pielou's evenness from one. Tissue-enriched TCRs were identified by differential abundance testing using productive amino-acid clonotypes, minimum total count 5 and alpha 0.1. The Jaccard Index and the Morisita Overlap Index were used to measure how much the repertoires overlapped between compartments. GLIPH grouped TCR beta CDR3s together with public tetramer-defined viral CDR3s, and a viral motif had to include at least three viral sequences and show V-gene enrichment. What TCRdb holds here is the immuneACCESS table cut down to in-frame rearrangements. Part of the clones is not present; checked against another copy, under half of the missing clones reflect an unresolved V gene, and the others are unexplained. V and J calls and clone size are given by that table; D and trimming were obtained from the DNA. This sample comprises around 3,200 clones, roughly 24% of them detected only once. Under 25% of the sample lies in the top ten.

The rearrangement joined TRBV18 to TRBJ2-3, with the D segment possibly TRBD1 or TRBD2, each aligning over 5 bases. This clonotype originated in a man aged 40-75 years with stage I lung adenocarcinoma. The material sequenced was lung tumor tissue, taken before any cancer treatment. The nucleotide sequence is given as TGTGCCAGCTCAAGGGACGGAGTCACAGATACGCAGTATTTT. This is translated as CASSRDGVTDTQYF.